This T cell receptor beta chain originates from a study of cytomegalovirus exposure and HLA in healthy donors. Study-wide results and limits: The study reported that TCR beta sequences accurately predicted HLA-A and HLA-B alleles in most subjects. For TCR beta chains, V- and J-gene trimming was later linked to a missense DCLRE1C variant. There were several of the most significant clusters that appeared linked to common viral pathogens in a later analysis.

Concerning this clone: The antigen remains undetermined.

60 Vbeta and 13 Jbeta primers were used in PCR. Clones were sequenced by immunoSEQ multiplex PCR, and TCRdb holds only the in-frame ones, with some missing. The sample includes about 150,000 clones, around 74% of them seen just once. Trimming cost V 4 bases and J 4 bases, with 14 bases left between them. The CDR3 is 14 amino acids. Germline-derived CDR1 and CDR2 are SGHTA and FQGNSA. This clonotype was obtained from a man aged 18 to 29 in good health and CMV-seronegative. This chain connects TRBV7-2 to TRBJ2-7; TRBD1 is a possible D gene (6 bases). Sample: PBMCs. In nucleotides, the CDR3 is TGTGCCAGCAGCTCCCGAGGGGGAAGTTACGAGCAGTACTTC. Translated, it gives CASSSRGGSYEQYF.